What follows is one T cell receptor (beta chain) and its context. This clonotype has just a few counts. The antigen it binds to is not known. No much larger clone is present one base from it, and per-base qualities are unavailable. Explained via the paper, the treatment or condition label denotes: allogeneic hematopoietic cell transplantation with graft depleted of TCRalphabeta T cells and CD19 B cells. TCRalphabeta/CD19-depleted allogeneic hematopoietic cell grafts were given to the transplant recipients, all of whom were children. The source of the sample is a study of T-cell reconstitution after alpha-beta-depleted transplantation in children listed by TCRdb under 2016. Regarding the study in general: Using TCR repertoire profiling, the study followed T-cell immune reconstitution in a quantitative way in children after TCRalphabeta/CD19-depleted allogeneic hematopoietic cell transplantation.

The full study reports these points: Apparently early alphabetaT-cell count recovery about two months after transplant reportedly relied on only several hundred rapidly expanded clones derived from non-depleted graft cells. The high TCRbeta diversity at day 60 in some patients was ascribed to recipient T cells and intrathymic progenitors that had survived conditioning. Over subsequent months, a decline in hyperexpanded clone frequencies was noted, and after one year, T-cell counts and TCRbeta diversity were mostly ascribed to newly produced T cells.

Libraries were constructed by PCR. Sequencing instrument: Illumina HiSeq 2500. To normalize quantification of the TCRbeta repertoire, the TCR libraries were built with molecular barcoding that relied on unique molecular identifiers. The public reads were run again by TCRdb, first through fastp at Q25 and then through MiXCR, and only productive beta chains were kept. When rows share a CDR3 protein, they turn into one entry using the most common DNA and genes. The sample records 450,000 to 550,000 distinct CDR3 sequences, approximately 10% of which are singletons. Jointly, the top ten make up about 14% of the sample. Taken from the germline V gene, the CDR1 and CDR2 loops are KGHSH and LQKENI. There are 15 amino acids in the CDR3, from cysteine to phenylalanine inclusive. Of the read, only the CDR3 DNA is kept; its 45 bases are in frame from base 1. The junction shows trimming of 6 bases on V and 6 bases on J, and the gene matches do not reach 6 bases of it.

This sample comprised PBMCs, mostly from graft donor cells, obtained 180 days after TCRalphabeta/CD19-depleted stem cell transplant. The V and J segments used are TRBV18 and TRBJ1-5; 12 junctional bases match TRBD1. This TCR was sampled from a female patient between 2 and 15 years old who had a stem cell transplant for aplastic anemia, so the T cells may come from the graft donor. The CDR3 reads CASSLGTGGPQPQHF. In nucleotides, the sequence is TGTGCCAGCTCCCTCGGGACAGGGGGCCCTCAGCCCCAGCATTTT.